Presented here are 30 T cell receptor beta chains from one specimen sequenced in a study of glioma-infiltrating T cells. TCR alpha and beta CDR3 regions were amplified from RNA using iRepertoire nested multiplex PCR. TCRdb analysed the multiplex PCR reads with MiXCR anew, one entry per CDR3 protein. The table includes some 160,000 distinct CDR3 sequences, around 40% detected once. The sequencing sample was made of glioma tissue, nonneoplastic brain tissue, or PBMCs (not recorded which). These receptors all come from a human donor with low-grade glioma or glioblastoma, undergoing nonglioma brain surgery, or in good health (not recorded which).

The sample holds many counts of this clonotype. This chain uses TRBV6-6 with TRBJ1-2; the D gene is possibly TRBD1 (5 bases). Trimming cost V 2 bases and J 6 bases, with 13 bases left between them. The CDR3 is made up of 14 amino acids. Per germline, CDR1 MNHNY and CDR2 SVGAGI (reference sequence). This chain's CDR3 is CASSYGGTRDGYTF. In DNA form, the CDR3 reads TGTGCCAGCAGTTACGGGGGGACCCGCGATGGCTACACCTTC.

This clonotype has only a few counts. This rearrangement joins TRBV10-3 to TRBJ2-5; 7 positions match TRBD1. CDR3 length equals 13 residues. In germline, CDR1 is ENHRY, CDR2 SYGVKD. The ends lost 4 bases at V and 4 bases at J; junction bases unmatched: 3. CDR3 DNA sequence: TGTGCCATCAGTGGACAGGGAAGAGAGACCCAGTACTTC. Translation gives CAISGQGRETQYF.

This clonotype showed up just a few times. The rearrangement links TRBV11-2 to TRBJ2-7; D is perhaps TRBD1 or TRBD2 (6 bases each). Germline values: CDR1 SGHAT, CDR2 FQNNGV. The CDR3 has 16 residues. The V end lost 6 bases, the J end lost 7 bases, and 25 bases lay between the germline ends. The CDR3 bases are TGTGCCAGCAGAGGGGTGGGCCGGGGGCAAACTCGGGAGCAGTACTTC. It yields the protein CASRGVGRGQTREQYF. Together with reference TRBV11-2 and TRBJ2-7, the CDR3 gives the full variable domain: EAGVAQSPRYKIIEKRQSVAFWCNPISGHATLYWYQQILGQGPKLLIQFQNNGVVDDSQLPKDRFSAERLKGVDSTLKIQPAKLEDSAVYLCASRGVGRGQTREQYFGPGTRLTVT.

V gene TRBV28 combines with J gene TRBJ2-3; a weak D match, TRBD2 (5 bases). This CDR3 is 14 amino acids long. Trimming left V 6 bases short and J 2 bases short, with 12 bases between. Germline V gene lookup returns CDR1 MDHEN and CDR2 SYDVKM. CDR3 nucleotide sequence: TGTGCCAGCAGCACGTCGGAGGCCACAGATACGCAGTATTTT. It is translated as CASSTSEATDTQYF.

This clonotype was detected ten times or more. The chain couples TRBV7-2 to TRBJ2-7, with D perhaps given as TRBD1 or TRBD2 (5 bases each). Germline V gene lookup returns CDR1 SGHTA and CDR2 FQGNSA. The CDR3 sequence is 16 residues long. The V gene lost 4 bases and the J gene lost 0 bases, with 16 bases spanning the gap. CDR3 bases: TGTGCCAGCAGCTCGGTGGGGGACCTAAGCTCCTACGAGCAGTACTTC. Its protein is CASSSVGDLSSYEQYF.

Points on this clonotype: The junction departs from the called germline gene at one end, perhaps through a read error. This rearrangement joins TRBV7-2 to TRBJ1-5; 8 bases are shared with TRBD1. The CDR3 loop spans 17 amino acids. Germline V CDR1 and CDR2: SGHTA, FQGNSA. The CDR3 is CASSPPTGAGSNKPQHF. The CDR3 DNA is TGCGCCAGCAGCCCCCCGACAGGGGCAGGAAGCAATAAGCCCCAGCATTTT.

This sequence joins TRBV11-2 and TRBJ1-6; 9 bases are shared with TRBD1. This CDR3 contains 17 residues. V was pared by 2 bases and J by 10 bases, with 12 bases of the junction left unmatched. CDR1 SGHAT and CDR2 FQNNGV come from the germline V gene. CDR3 nucleotides: TGTGCCAGCAGCTTATCGCAATGGGACAGGGTACGATCACCCCTCCACTTT. It yields the protein CASSLSQWDRVRSPLHF.

V usage is TRBV29-1 and J usage is TRBJ2-5, with D possibly matching TRBD2 (6 bases). From germline, CDR1 is SQVTM and CDR2 ANQGSEA. Trimming removed 7 bases at V and 4 bases at J, with 13 bases between. The CDR3 has 12 residues. The CDR3 DNA follows: TGCAGCGGCTTCGGGGGTGGAGAGACCCAGTACTTC. It codes for CSGFGGGETQYF. Full variable domain (remainder filled in from reference TRBV29-1 and TRBJ2-5): SAVISQKPSRDICQRGTSLTIQCQVDSQVTMMFWYRQQPGQSLTLIATANQGSEATYESGFVIDKFPISRPNLTFSTLTVSNMSPEDSSIYLCSGFGGGETQYFGPGTRLLVL.

V is TRBV5-1 and J is TRBJ2-1; no clear D. The CDR3 spans 15 residues. Germline V CDR1 and CDR2: SGHRS, YFSETQ. Trimming removed 3 bases from V and 8 bases from J, with 18 bases in between. The CDR3 protein is CASSSDGRIGDEQFF. The CDR3 DNA is TGCGCCAGCAGCTCGGACGGTCGAATTGGGGATGAGCAGTTCTTC.

This clonotype appeared many times. V is TRBV18 and J is TRBJ2-3; 7 nucleotides align to TRBD2. The CDR3 is made up of 15 amino acids. J was trimmed by 4 bases and V by 6 bases; bases with no gene match: 10. The germline V gene has CDR1 KGHSH and CDR2 LQKENI. CDR3 sequence reads: CASSPGLHYSDTQYF. The CDR3 region has the DNA TGTGCCAGCTCGCCGGGACTACATTACTCAGATACGCAGTATTTT.

The sample holds many counts of this clonotype. Written as DNA, the CDR3 is TGTGCCAGCAGCTTCGGCACTACCTCTGGAAACACCATATATTTT. Its translation is CASSFGTTSGNTIYF. This chain links TRBV7-9 with TRBJ1-3; D is unresolved. V was clipped by 3 bases and J by 0 bases, with 9 bases between them. Germline V CDR1 and CDR2: SEHNR, FQNEAQ (reference sequence). There are 15 residues in the CDR3.

This clonotype was picked up many times. The V call is TRBV29-1, the J call TRBJ2-3; no firm D call. Germline lookup yields CDR1 SQVTM and CDR2 ANQGSEA. With 3 bases removed from V and 3 bases from J, the gap between germline ends came to 7 bases. This CDR3 has 12 amino acids. CDR3 amino acids: CSVETGTDTQYF. CDR3 nucleotides: TGCAGCGTTGAGACCGGGACAGATACGCAGTATTTT.

The chain combines TRBV12-3 or TRBV12-4 with TRBJ1-2; D might be TRBD1 (5 bases). The CDR3 is made up of 15 amino acids. Trimming took off 8 bases at V and 3 bases at J, with 19 bases between the two ends. The CDR3 nucleotides read TGTGCCAGCCGCGACACAGGCACCGGGGACTATGGCTACACCTTC. Translating gives CASRDTGTGDYGYTF.

This clonotype was seen repeatedly, ten times or more. The chain recombines TRBV5-1 with TRBJ2-1; D may be TRBD1 (6 bases). This CDR3 region has 15 residues. Looked up from germline, CDR1 is SGHRS and CDR2 is YFSETQ. V lost 1 base to trimming and J lost 2 bases, with 10 bases between them. The CDR3 region is CASSLSGATYNEQFF. In DNA, the CDR3 is TGCGCCAGCAGCTTGTCAGGGGCTACCTACAATGAGCAGTTCTTC. Full variable domain (rest looked up from reference TRBV5-1 and TRBJ2-1): KAGVTQTPRYLIKTRGQQVTLSCSPISGHRSVSWYQQTPGQGLQFLFEYFSETQRNKGNFPGRFSGRQFSNSRSEMNVSTLELGDSALYLCASSLSGATYNEQFFGPGTRLTVL.

Worth noting for this clonotype: A much larger clone sits a single nucleotide away, making a read error possible. The CDR3: CTSSQSFQSQETQYF. The CDR3 DNA is TGTACCAGCAGCCAGAGCTTTCAAAGTCAAGAGACCCAGTACTTC. The rearrangement links TRBV28 to TRBJ2-5; D is undetermined. The germline gives CDR1 MDHEN, CDR2 SYDVKM. The CDR3 consists of 15 residues.

Regarding this clonotype: A much larger clone lies a single base off, so this may be a read error. The chain carries TRBV6-6 and TRBJ2-3, with a tentative D call TRBD2 (6 bases). The germline gives CDR1 MNHNY, CDR2 SVGAGI (reference sequence). The germline V and J ends were trimmed by 7 bases and 2 bases, with 10 bases remaining between them. This CDR3 has 13 residues. CDR3 residues: CASTRDSTDTQYF. CDR3 DNA sequence: TGTGCCAGCACTCGGGACTCCACAGATACGCAGTATTTT.

In the case of this clonotype: A much larger clone sits a single nucleotide away, making a read error possible. This chain links TRBV7-9 with TRBJ2-5; no definite D call. Germline lookup yields CDR1 SEHNR and CDR2 FQNEAQ (reference sequence). The V end lost 5 bases, the J end lost 3 bases, and 13 bases lay between the germline ends. The CDR3 spans 14 residues. CDR3: CASSPRGPEETQYF. CDR3 coding DNA: TGTGCCAGCAGCCCCCGTGGGCCAGAAGAGACCCAGTACTTC.

The chain uses TRBV20-1 and TRBJ2-7, with D tentatively TRBD2 (6 bases). This CDR3 has 14 amino acids. Germline CDR1 and CDR2: DFQATT and SNEGSKA (reference sequence). V lost 2 bases to trimming and J lost 8 bases, with 19 bases between them. The CDR3 nucleotides read TGCAGTGCTAGATCGGGAGACTCCTACAATCAGCAGTACTTC. This encodes CSARSGDSYNQQYF.

For this clonotype: A much larger clone lies one base from this, so it may be a read error. The V and J genes are TRBV28 and TRBJ2-7, with D possibly matching TRBD1 (5 bases). Germline-derived CDR1 and CDR2 are MDHEN and SYDVKM. V was cut by 8 bases and J by 5 bases, with 19 bases left in between. This CDR3 has 14 amino acids. The CDR3 sequence: CASGSPQGLDEQYF. Here the CDR3 DNA reads TGTGCCAGCGGTTCCCCCCAGGGTTTGGACGAGCAGTACTTC.

This clonotype was counted at least ten times. The chain links TRBV27 to TRBJ2-1, with D possibly matching TRBD1 (6 bases). The CDR3 sequence is 16 residues long. The germline gives CDR1 MNHEY, CDR2 SMNVEV (reference sequence). V gave up 6 bases and J gave up 6 bases, with 21 bases separating them. Written as DNA, the CDR3 is TGTGCCAGCAGACTATTCTCAGGGGTTGAGGGCAATGAGCAGTTCTTC. Residues: CASRLFSGVEGNEQFF.

On this clonotype itself: A much bigger clone sits one base away, suggesting this may be a read error. Without the conserved terminal phenylalanine or tryptophan, this CDR3 likely stems from a read error. As DNA, the CDR3 is TGTGCCAGCAGCCAGGGACTATACACAGATACGCAGTATCTT. The encoded protein is CASSQGLYTDTQYL. The V gene is TRBV7-8, the J gene TRBJ2-3; 7 bases align to TRBD2. From germline, CDR1 is SGHVS and CDR2 FQNEAQ. The length of the CDR3 is 14 residues. Unmatched junction bases numbered 4, after V lost 5 bases and J lost 2 bases.

This clonotype was recorded a few times. The rearrangement uses TRBV29-1 and TRBJ2-1; 8 nucleotides line up with TRBD1. Germline CDR1 and CDR2: SQVTM and ANQGSEA. The CDR3 is 13 amino acids. CDR3 sequence reads: CSTGQGLFNEQFF. DNA of the CDR3: TGCTCTACTGGACAGGGATTATTCAATGAGCAGTTCTTC.

This clonotype was counted many times. The chain links TRBV28 to TRBJ1-2; D is perhaps TRBD1 (5 bases). Germline CDR1 MDHEN, CDR2 SYDVKM. Trimming removed 3 bases from V and 5 bases from J, with 7 bases in between. CDR3 size: 12 residues. The CDR3 DNA is TGTGCCAGCAGTTTTGGACAATATGGCTACACCTTC. It specifies CASSFGQYGYTF.

For this clonotype: A much larger clone differs from this one at a single base, so this may be a read error. J is TRBJ2-1 and V is TRBV7-2, with D possibly called TRBD1 or TRBD2 (5 bases each). The germline V gene has CDR1 SGHTA and CDR2 FQGNSA. The CDR3 covers 16 residues. V was trimmed by 4 bases and J by 8 bases, leaving 21 bases between them. For the CDR3, the DNA is TGTGCCAGCAGCTATCCGGGACCAGGACTTGGGCATGAGCAGTTCTTC. It specifies CASSYPGPGLGHEQFF.

The rearrangement joins TRBV2 to TRBJ1-1, with D hard to call. The CDR3 runs 13 residues. The germline gives CDR1 SNHLY, CDR2 FYNNEI. The V and J ends lost 4 bases and 1 base respectively, with 7 bases between them. CDR3 protein: CASSGQRNTEAFF. DNA of the CDR3: TGTGCCAGCAGTGGGCAGCGGAACACTGAAGCTTTCTTT.

As regards this clonotype: Just one base apart from a much larger clone, this may be a read error. This chain joins TRBV28 and TRBJ2-7; 8 nucleotides align to TRBD2. The CDR3 sequence is 15 residues long. Looked up from germline, CDR1 is MDHEN and CDR2 is SYDVKM. Trimming at V came to 5 bases and at J to 2 bases, leaving 8 bases not matched to a gene. CDR3 protein: CASSRTSWHTYEQYF. The CDR3 DNA reads TGTGCCAGCAGTCGGACTAGCTGGCACACCTACGAGCAGTACTTC.

This sequence joins TRBV2 and TRBJ2-7; D unclear. The CDR3 consists of 12 residues. V was trimmed by 8 bases and J by 2 bases, leaving 10 bases between them. From germline, CDR1 is SNHLY and CDR2 FYNNEI. The CDR3 region has the DNA TGTGCCAGCGGGATATACCCCTACGAGCAGTACTTC. It translates to CASGIYPYEQYF.

About this clonotype: An end of the junction does not agree with germline; a read error may underlie this. The CDR3 loop is CAISVDRARGYTF. CDR3 in DNA: TGTGCCATCAGTGTAGACAGGGCCAGGGGCTACACCTTC. This chain joins TRBV27 and TRBJ1-2, with TRBD1 matching 7 bases. There are 13 residues in the CDR3. Germline-derived CDR1 and CDR2 are MNHEY and SMNVEV (reference sequence).

This clonotype was recorded at least ten times. The chain links TRBV20-1 to TRBJ2-1; D is unclear. Germline assignment: CDR1 DFQATT and CDR2 SNEGSKA (reference sequence). Trimming stripped 0 bases from V and 6 bases from J, with 18 bases between. The CDR3 length is 16 residues. The chain's CDR3 is CSARDWSKKALNEQFF. The CDR3 bases are TGCAGTGCTAGAGATTGGAGTAAAAAGGCCCTCAATGAGCAGTTCTTC.

This clonotype was observed at least ten times. CDR3 residues: CASSPDAGGEQFF. CDR3 in DNA: TGTGCCAGTAGCCCGGATGCCGGAGGGGAGCAGTTCTTC. The rearrangement links TRBV19 to TRBJ2-1; possible D gene TRBD2, 6 bases. The CDR3 length is 13 residues. The V end lost 6 bases, the J end lost 10 bases, and 16 bases lay between the germline ends. CDR1 is LNHDA and CDR2 is SQIVND in the germline V gene (reference sequence). Looking up the rest from reference TRBV19 and TRBJ2-1 gives the full variable domain: DGGITQSPKYLFRKEGQNVTLSCEQNLNHDAMYWYRQDPGQGLRLIYYSQIVNDFQKGDIAEGYSVSREKKESFPLTVTSAQKNPTAFYLCASSPDAGGEQFFGPGTRLTVL.